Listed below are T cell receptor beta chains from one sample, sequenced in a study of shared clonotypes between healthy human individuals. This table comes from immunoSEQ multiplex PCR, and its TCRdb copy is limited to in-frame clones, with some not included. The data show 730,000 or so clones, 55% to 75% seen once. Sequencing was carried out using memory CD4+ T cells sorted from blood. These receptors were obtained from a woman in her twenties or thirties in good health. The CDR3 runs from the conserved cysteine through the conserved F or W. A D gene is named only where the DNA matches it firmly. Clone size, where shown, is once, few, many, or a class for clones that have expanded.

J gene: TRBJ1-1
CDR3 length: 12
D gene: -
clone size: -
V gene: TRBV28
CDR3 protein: CASITSGLQAFF
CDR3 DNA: TGTGCCAGCATCACCTCAGGCCTGCAAGCTTTCTTT

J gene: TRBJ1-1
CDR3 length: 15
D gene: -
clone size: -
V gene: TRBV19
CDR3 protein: CASSMQGPLSTEAFF
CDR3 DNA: TGTGCCAGTAGTATGCAGGGGCCTCTGAGCACTGAAGCTTTCTTT

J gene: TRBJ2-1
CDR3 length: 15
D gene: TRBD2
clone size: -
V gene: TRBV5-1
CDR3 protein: CASQPGTSGTGEQFF
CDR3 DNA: TGCGCCAGTCAACCCGGGACTAGCGGGACTGGTGAGCAGTTCTTC

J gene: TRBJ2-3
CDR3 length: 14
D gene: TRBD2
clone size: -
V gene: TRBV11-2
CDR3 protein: CASSSSGGADTQYF
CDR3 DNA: TGTGCCAGCAGCTCTAGCGGTGGGGCAGATACGCAGTATTTT

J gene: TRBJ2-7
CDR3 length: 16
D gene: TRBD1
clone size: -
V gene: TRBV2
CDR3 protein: CASSEGWGTGAYEQYF
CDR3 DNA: TGTGCCAGCAGTGAAGGGTGGGGGACAGGGGCCTACGAGCAGTACTTC

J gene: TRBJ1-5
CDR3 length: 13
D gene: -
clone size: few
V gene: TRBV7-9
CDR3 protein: CASSTRTDSPQHF
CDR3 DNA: TGTGCCAGCAGCACCCGGACAGACTCGCCCCAGCATTTT

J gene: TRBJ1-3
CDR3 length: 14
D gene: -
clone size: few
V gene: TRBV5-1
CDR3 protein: CASSSGHAGNTIYF
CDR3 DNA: TGCGCCAGCAGCTCCGGACACGCTGGAAACACCATATATTTT

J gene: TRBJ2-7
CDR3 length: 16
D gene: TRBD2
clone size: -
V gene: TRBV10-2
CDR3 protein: CASRTGTSGPPYEQYF
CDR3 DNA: TGCGCCAGCAGAACCGGGACTAGCGGGCCTCCCTACGAGCAGTACTTC

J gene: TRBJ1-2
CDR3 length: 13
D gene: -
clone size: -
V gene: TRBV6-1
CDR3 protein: CASSRDLGYGYTF
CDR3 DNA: TGTGCCAGCAGTAGGGACCTGGGATATGGCTACACCTTC

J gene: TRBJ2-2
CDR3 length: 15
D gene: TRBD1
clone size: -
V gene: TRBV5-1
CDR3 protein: CASSLVQGAAGELFF
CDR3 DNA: TGCGCCAGCAGCTTAGTTCAGGGGGCCGCCGGGGAGCTGTTTTTT

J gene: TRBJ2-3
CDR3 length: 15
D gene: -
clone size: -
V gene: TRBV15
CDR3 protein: CATSRSIDGTDTQYF
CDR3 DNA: TGTGCCACCAGCAGAAGTATTGACGGCACCGATACGCAGTATTTT

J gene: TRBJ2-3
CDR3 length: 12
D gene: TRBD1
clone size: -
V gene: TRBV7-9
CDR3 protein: CASVEGAPTQYF
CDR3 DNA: TGTGCCAGCGTTGAGGGGGCGCCTACGCAGTATTTT

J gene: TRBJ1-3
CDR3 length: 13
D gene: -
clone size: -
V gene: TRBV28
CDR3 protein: CASSGHPGNTIYF
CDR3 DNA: TGTGCCAGCAGCGGACACCCGGGAAACACCATATATTTT

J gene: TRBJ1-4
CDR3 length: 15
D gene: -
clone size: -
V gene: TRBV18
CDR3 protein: CASSRERTTNEKLFF
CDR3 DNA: TGTGCCAGCTCACGCGAGCGGACAACTAATGAAAAACTGTTTTTT

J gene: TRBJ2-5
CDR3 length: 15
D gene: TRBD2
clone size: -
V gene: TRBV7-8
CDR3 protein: CASSARTSGSETQYF
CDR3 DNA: TGTGCCAGCAGCGCCAGGACTAGCGGGAGTGAGACCCAGTACTTC

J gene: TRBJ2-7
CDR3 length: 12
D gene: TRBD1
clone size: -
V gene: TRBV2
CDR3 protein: CASTTPGGEQYF
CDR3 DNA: TGTGCCAGCACCACTCCAGGGGGCGAGCAGTACTTC

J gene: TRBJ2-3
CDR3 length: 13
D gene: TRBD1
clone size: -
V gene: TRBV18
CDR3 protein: CASQDRTTDTQYF
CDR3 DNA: TGTGCCAGCCAGGACAGGACCACAGATACGCAGTATTTT